A single sample is the source of the 21 T cell receptor beta chains below, sequenced in a study of patients and donors after allogeneic stem cell transplantation. In TCRdb, the RT-PCR reads were re-called with MiXCR into one record per CDR3 protein. The data contain roughly 200,000 distinct CDR3 sequences, around 41% of them singletons. Sequencing input: blood, either unsorted or a sorted T cell fraction (not recorded which). The receptors derive from a human donor who was either an allogeneic HSCT recipient or a stem cell or donor lymphocyte infusion donor (not recorded which). It is not recorded whose cells these are; they may come from a transplant donor.

In its sample, this clonotype was seen a few times. The genes are TRBV6-6 and TRBJ1-5; the match to TRBD1 covers 9 bases. The CDR3 is made up of 15 amino acids. The V gene end was trimmed by 5 bases and the J gene end by 4 bases; junction bases not matched to a gene: 6. Per the germline V gene, CDR1 is MNHNY and CDR2 is SVGAGI (reference sequence). Written as DNA, the CDR3 is TGTGCCAGCAGTCGACCGGGACAGGGTAATCAGCCCCAGCATTTT. Its translation is CASSRPGQGNQPQHF.

A few counts support this clonotype. The chain employs TRBV25-1 and TRBJ1-2; weak D call: TRBD1 (5 bases). CDR3 length equals 14 residues. V gave up 7 bases and J gave up 3 bases, with 15 bases separating them. The germline V gene has CDR1 MGHDK and CDR2 SYGVNS. The CDR3 bases are TGTGCCAGCATGGACCAGGGAACGGACTATGGCTACACCTTC. Its protein is CASMDQGTDYGYTF.

V gene TRBV28 combines with J gene TRBJ2-7, with D perhaps TRBD1 or TRBD2 (5 bases each). The CDR3 contains 13 residues. The germline gives CDR1 MDHEN, CDR2 SYDVKM. V shed 8 bases and J shed 2 bases, with 13 bases lying between them. The DNA for the CDR3 is TGTGCCAGCCTCGGGGCCAACACCTACGAGCAGTACTTC. Translation: CASLGANTYEQYF.

This clonotype was observed a handful of times. The chain combines TRBV12-3 or TRBV12-4 with TRBJ1-2; 10 positions match TRBD1. With V trimmed by 7 bases and J by 7 bases, 15 bases remained unmatched. The CDR3 runs to 16 residues. The CDR3 reads CASNRAGQGYYGGYTF. CDR3 DNA sequence: TGTGCCAGCAATCGGGCGGGACAGGGGTACTATGGTGGCTACACCTTC.

The chain couples TRBV5-1 to TRBJ2-3; the D is unclear. Per the germline V gene, CDR1 is SGHRS and CDR2 is YFSETQ. V dropped 5 bases and J dropped 0 bases, with 13 bases sitting between them. The CDR3 sequence is 15 residues long. CDR3 region: CASSSPGLSTDTQYF. CDR3 nucleotide sequence: TGCGCCAGCAGTTCCCCGGGCCTAAGCACAGATACGCAGTATTTT.

The CDR3 DNA reads TGTGCCAGCAGTGAATGGACAGGAAATAATTCACCCCTCCACTTT. Encoded protein: CASSEWTGNNSPLHF. The chain couples TRBV6-1 to TRBJ1-6; 7 positions match TRBD1. The CDR3 consists of 15 residues. V lost 2 bases, J lost 5 bases, and 3 bases stayed unmatched. CDR1 is MNHNS, CDR2 SASEGT, per germline.

The chain couples TRBV6-6 to TRBJ2-5; perhaps TRBD1 as D (5 bases). Trimming cost V 2 bases and J 2 bases, with 9 bases left between them. The CDR3 has 14 amino acids. Germline loops: CDR1 MNHNY, CDR2 SVGAGI (reference sequence). CDR3 loop: CASSYGAEQETQYF. The CDR3 DNA reads as TGTGCCAGCAGTTACGGGGCCGAGCAAGAGACCCAGTACTTC.

This clonotype was seen a few times. This rearrangement joins TRBV9 to TRBJ1-2; 10 bases map to TRBD1. J was trimmed by 4 bases and V by 3 bases; bases with no gene match: 0. The CDR3 covers 13 residues. Per the germline V gene, CDR1 is SGDLS and CDR2 is YYNGEE. The CDR3 DNA reads TGTGCCAGCAGCGGGACAGGGGGCTATGGCTACACCTTC. It encodes CASSGTGGYGYTF. The full variable domain, with the rest looked up from reference TRBV9 and TRBJ1-2, is DSGVTQTPKHLITATGQRVTLRCSPRSGDLSVYWYQQSLDQGLQFLIQYYNGEERAKGNILERFSAQQFPDLHSELNLSSLELGDSALYFCASSGTGGYGYTFGSGTRLTVV.

Only a few counts were recorded for this clonotype. The V and J genes are TRBV12-3 or TRBV12-4 and TRBJ2-3, with TRBD2 identical over 12 bases. The junction had 16 bases not matched to a gene; V was cut back by 6 bases and J by 0 bases. There are 20 residues in the CDR3. CDR3 nucleotides: TGTGCCAGCAGCGTTCTGAGAAGCCTAGCGGGGGGGCATAGCACAGATACGCAGTATTTT. As protein: CASSVLRSLAGGHSTDTQYF.

This chain connects TRBV7-9 to TRBJ2-3, with no clear D. Trimming left V 5 bases short and J 4 bases short, with 16 bases between. There are 15 residues in the CDR3. CDR1 and CDR2 (germline): SEHNR, FQNEAQ (reference sequence). This CDR3 is CASSNLAGFADTQYF. CDR3 DNA sequence: TGTGCCAGCAGCAATCTTGCTGGGTTCGCAGATACGCAGTATTTT. Using reference TRBV7-9 and TRBJ2-3 for the parts outside the CDR3, the full variable domain is DTGVSQNPRHKITKRGQNVTFRCDPISEHNRLYWYRQTLGQGPEFLTYFQNEAQLEKSRLLSDRFSAERPKGSFSTLEIQRTEQGDSAMYLCASSNLAGFADTQYFGPGTRLTVL.

J is TRBJ2-1 and V is TRBV15; 9 positions match TRBD2. Germline V lookup: CDR1 LNHNV, CDR2 YYDKDF (reference sequence). Trimming took 2 bases from V and 10 from J; bases not matched to a gene: 6. This CDR3 has 14 residues. The CDR3: CATSRLLSGGEQFF. The CDR3 coding sequence is TGTGCCACCAGCAGATTGCTCAGCGGGGGGGAGCAGTTCTTC.

The chain is built from TRBV5-1 and TRBJ2-7; D is undetermined. CDR1 is SGHRS, CDR2 YFSETQ, per germline. The CDR3 runs 15 residues. With 4 bases removed from V and 0 bases from J, the gap between germline ends came to 14 bases. The CDR3 nucleotides are TGCGCCAGCAGCCAAGATCCTCGGCCCTCCTACGAGCAGTACTTC. Protein product: CASSQDPRPSYEQYF.

This clonotype has more than one count but fewer than ten. The V gene is TRBV10-3, the J gene TRBJ2-2; maybe TRBD1 (7 bases). Germline CDR1 reads ENHRY; CDR2 reads SYGVKD. CDR3 length: 18 amino acids. The ends were cut back, 0 bases at V and 0 bases at J, with 14 bases in the middle. CDR3 amino acids: CAISESMQGGTNTGELFF. CDR3 DNA sequence: TGTGCCATCAGTGAGTCGATGCAGGGGGGTACGAACACCGGGGAGCTGTTTTTT.

V gene TRBV9 combines with J gene TRBJ2-7; D is unresolved. Germline CDR1 SGDLS, CDR2 YYNGEE. Trimming left V 2 bases short and J 2 bases short, with 14 bases between. The CDR3 totals 15 residues. In DNA, the CDR3 is TGTGCCAGCAGCGTTTCCGAGACTCTCGCCTACGAGCAGTACTTC. This sequence encodes CASSVSETLAYEQYF. Drawing the rest from reference TRBV9 and TRBJ2-7, the complete variable domain is DSGVTQTPKHLITATGQRVTLRCSPRSGDLSVYWYQQSLDQGLQFLIQYYNGEERAKGNILERFSAQQFPDLHSELNLSSLELGDSALYFCASSVSETLAYEQYFGPGTRLTVT.

A few counts support this clonotype. The chain carries TRBV7-8 and TRBJ1-4, with TRBD1 as a possible D gene (6 bases). V gave up 5 bases and J gave up 3 bases, with 13 bases separating them. CDR3 size: 15 residues. The germline V gene has CDR1 SGHVS and CDR2 FQNEAQ. The DNA of the CDR3 is TGTGCCAGCAGCGGGAGGGGGAGGGCTAATGAAAAACTGTTTTTT. Translating it yields CASSGRGRANEKLFF. Variable domain in full (rest from reference TRBV7-8 and TRBJ1-4): GAGVSQSPRYKVAKRGQDVALRCDPISGHVSLFWYQQALGQGPEFLTYFQNEAQLDKSGLPSDRFFAERPEGSVSTLKIQRTQQEDSAVYLCASSGRGRANEKLFFGSGTQLSVL.

The V gene is TRBV20-1, the J gene TRBJ1-4, with D possibly TRBD1 on 5 matching bases. CDR1 DFQATT and CDR2 SNEGSKA come from the germline V gene (reference sequence). The CDR3 consists of 13 residues. The germline V and J ends were trimmed by 1 base and 8 bases, with 11 bases remaining between them. Written as DNA, the CDR3 is TGCAGTGCTAGAGGGTCGGGGCCGGAAAAACTGTTTTTT. Its protein is CSARGSGPEKLFF.

This clonotype showed up just a few times. The V gene is TRBV5-1, the J gene TRBJ1-6, with 9 bases aligning to TRBD1. Germline CDR1 is SGHRS and CDR2 is YFSETQ. The CDR3 has 15 amino acids. The V segment lost 0 bases and the J segment 8 bases; nucleotides outside the gene matches: 3. Here the CDR3 reads CASSLGTGDYSPLHF. In DNA, the CDR3 is TGCGCCAGCAGCTTGGGGACAGGGGATTATTCACCCCTCCACTTT. Complete variable domain (other parts from reference TRBV5-1 and TRBJ1-6): KAGVTQTPRYLIKTRGQQVTLSCSPISGHRSVSWYQQTPGQGLQFLFEYFSETQRNKGNFPGRFSGRQFSNSRSEMNVSTLELGDSALYLCASSLGTGDYSPLHFGNGTRLTVT.

The gene calls are TRBV28 and TRBJ1-5, with 7 nucleotides matching TRBD1. CDR1 MDHEN and CDR2 SYDVKM come from the germline V gene. The CDR3 extends over 15 amino acids. J gave up 3 bases and V 3 bases, and 5 bases lay outside the gene matches. The CDR3 region is CASSLLTGYNQPQHF. The CDR3 nucleotides are TGTGCCAGCAGTTTGCTGACAGGGTACAATCAGCCCCAGCATTTT.

The V gene is TRBV2, the J gene TRBJ2-1; tentative D call: TRBD1 (5 bases). Germline V lookup: CDR1 SNHLY, CDR2 FYNNEI. This CDR3 is built from 12 residues. V was clipped by 7 bases and J by 3 bases, with 7 bases between them. CDR3 region: CASTDNYNEQFF. CDR3 nucleotides: TGTGCCAGCACGGACAACTACAATGAGCAGTTCTTC.

V and J are TRBV12-3 or TRBV12-4 and TRBJ1-4; unclear D gene. The CDR3 is made up of 14 amino acids. Between the trimmed V and J ends, which lost 4 bases and 4 bases, there was a span of 10 bases. The CDR3 nucleotides read TGTGCCAGCAGTTACTGGGCCGTTAATGAAAAACTGTTTTTT. Its protein product is CASSYWAVNEKLFF.

The chain joins TRBV20-1 to TRBJ1-2; weak D call: TRBD1 (5 bases). V was clipped by 1 base and J by 0 bases, with 9 bases between them. The germline gives CDR1 DFQATT, CDR2 SNEGSKA (reference sequence). There are 14 residues in the CDR3. CDR3 bases: TGCAGTGCTAGAGGTCCGGGACCTAACTATGGCTACACCTTC. Its translation is CSARGPGPNYGYTF.